The clone carrying this T cell receptor beta chain showed up many times. Its specificity is not known. The data were obtained in a study of regulatory T cells in long-lasting Graves disease. Findings of the study overall: There were preferences for TRBV28, TRBJ1-2 and TRBJ2-5 in persistent disease.

Researchers made TCR beta libraries by using iRepertoire HTBI primers and running Arm-PCR on CDR3 regions. TCRdb analysed the multiplex PCR reads with MiXCR anew, one entry per CDR3 protein. In the table there are some 220,000 distinct CDR3 sequences, less than 20% of which are singletons. Time point indicated: newly diagnosed GD, antithyroid drugs for less than 3 months. Generation of the TCR library employed RNA extracted from PBMCs. Trimming took 8 bases from V and 4 from J, leaving 20 bases between them. The CDR3 is made up of 15 amino acids. Germline lookup yields CDR1 MDHEN and CDR2 SYDVKM. These data also formed part of another study, on T cells in Graves' hyperthyroidism and ophthalmopathy. That report adds: Patients aged 18 to 65 had newly diagnosed hyperthyroidism of under 2 months' duration. Diagnoses were established using clinical symptoms, serum thyroxine and TRAb, thyroid ultrasound and orbital computed tomography. The TCR CDR3 first-round RT-PCR relied on the HTBI primer set.

The sample was peripheral blood mononuclear cells (PBMCs), taken at new diagnosis, from a patient treated with antithyroid drugs. The V and J genes are TRBV28 and TRBJ1-1, with D perhaps TRBD1 (5 bases). This TCR was recovered from a woman aged 30 to 39 with Graves disease. The CDR3 nucleotides are TGTGCCAGCGAGGGCGGCAGGGCCCTCCTCACTGAAGCTTTCTTT. Its protein is CASEGGRALLTEAFF.